This entry describes one T cell receptor (beta chain). Its antigen remains unidentified. Amplification used 60 Vbeta primers and 13 Jbeta primers. Only in-frame clones appear in the TCRdb table, and some are missing; sequencing was by immunoSEQ multiplex PCR. Of around 160,000 clones in the sample, about 75% are singletons; the top ten hold around 4.6%. The sample is drawn from a study of cytomegalovirus exposure and HLA in healthy donors. The study, taken as a whole, reports: There were reportedly fewer N-insertions in an Asian-associated ancestry cluster than the roughly 700-donor mean, in a later analysis.

There are 15 residues in the CDR3. J lost 8 bases, V lost 5 bases, and 7 bases had no gene match. The germline gives CDR1 SEHNR, CDR2 FQNEAQ (reference sequence). Sequences were obtained from PBMCs. The clonotype comes from a man between 18 and 29 years old in good health and CMV-seropositive. The chain couples TRBV7-9 to TRBJ2-1; TRBD2 matches at 12 bases. DNA for the CDR3: TGTGCCAGCAGCCCGACTAGCGGGAGCCTTCATGAGCAGTTCTTC. This sequence encodes CASSPTSGSLHEQFF.